The 25 T cell receptor beta chains below were found in one sample sequenced in a study of beta chain features in type 1 diabetes. Whole-study results and caveats: In every one of the four CD4+ subsets, TCRB CDR3s were moderately but significantly shorter in Type 1 diabetes patients.

Reverse transcription of all isolated RNA meant that expressed TCRB transcripts were sequenced. TCRdb's copy holds only in-frame clones and misses some; the assay was immunoSEQ multiplex PCR. The data show 100,000 to 150,000 clones, with approximately 10% seen just once and over 0.6% held by the top ten. These receptors are not linked to any known antigen. Sequenced input: central memory CD4+ T cells from blood. These receptors were collected from a man aged 25-45 years with type 1 diabetes.

This clone has just a few counts. This chain connects TRBV2 to TRBJ2-6, with a tentative D call TRBD1 (5 bases). CDR3 length equals 15 residues. V was pared by 7 bases and J by 5 bases, with 15 bases between. Germline values: CDR1 SNHLY, CDR2 FYNNEI. The CDR3 reads CASNRFTLWANVLTF. CDR3 nucleotide sequence: TGTGCCAGCAACAGGTTTACCCTCTGGGCCAACGTCCTGACTTTC.

The genes are TRBV7-6 and TRBJ2-5, with 7 nucleotides matching TRBD2. Germline V gene data show CDR1 as SGHVS and CDR2 as FNYEAQ. The CDR3 sequence is 16 residues long. The V gene end was trimmed by 5 bases and the J gene end by 2 bases; junction bases not matched to a gene: 11. DNA of the CDR3: TGTGCCAGCAGCCCCAGGGCGGGGGAAATTCAAGAGACCCAGTACTTC. Residues: CASSPRAGEIQETQYF.

The chain couples TRBV7-3 to TRBJ2-3, with D possibly TRBD2 on 5 matching bases. This CDR3 spans 14 amino acids. Trimming shortened V by 2 bases and J by 2 bases, and 8 bases separated the two germline ends. Germline loops: CDR1 SGHTA, CDR2 FQGTGA. Here the CDR3 DNA reads TGTGCCAGCAGCTTAGCGGGTTTCACAGATACGCAGTATTTT. Translated, it gives CASSLAGFTDTQYF. Full variable domain (remainder filled in from reference TRBV7-3 and TRBJ2-3): GAGVSQTPSNKVTEKGKYVELRCDPISGHTALYWYRQSLGQGPEFLIYFQGTGAADDSGLPNDRFFAVRPEGSVSTLKIQRTERGDSAVYLCASSLAGFTDTQYFGPGTRLTVL.

This clone was seen repeatedly, ten times or more. The chain recombines TRBV20-1 with TRBJ2-5; D gene ambiguous. Germline V lookup: CDR1 DFQATT, CDR2 SNEGSKA (reference sequence). V lost 6 bases and J lost 5, with 7 bases in between. The CDR3 contains 10 residues. The CDR3 protein is CSARRETQYF. Written as DNA, the CDR3 is TGCAGTGCACGGCGGGAGACCCAGTACTTC.

The table lists this clone with a few counts. This chain links TRBV5-1 with TRBJ2-7, with 8 bases matching TRBD2. The CDR3 extends over 14 amino acids. The germline gives CDR1 SGHRS, CDR2 YFSETQ. J gave up 5 bases and V 4 bases, and 8 bases lay outside the gene matches. The CDR3 loop reads CASSVGGAGDEQYF. DNA for the CDR3: TGCGCCAGCAGCGTCGGGGGGGCCGGCGACGAGCAGTACTTC.

This clone was detected only a few times. The V gene is TRBV28, the J gene TRBJ1-5; no clear D. This CDR3 spans 12 amino acids. Trimming cost V 11 bases and J 5 bases, with 13 bases left between them. Germline-derived CDR1 and CDR2 are MDHEN and SYDVKM. This chain's CDR3 is CACGRLDQPQHF. The CDR3 DNA sequence: TGTGCCTGCGGTAGGCTGGATCAGCCCCAGCATTTT.

V usage is TRBV5-1 and J usage is TRBJ1-2; D remains unclear. The germline V and J ends were trimmed by 0 bases and 4 bases, with 7 bases remaining between them. This CDR3 has 13 amino acids. Germline loops: CDR1 SGHRS, CDR2 YFSETQ. DNA of the CDR3: TGCGCCAGCAGCTTGGGGGAGATCTATGGCTACACCTTC. It codes for CASSLGEIYGYTF.

This clone turned up a few times. The rearrangement links TRBV7-2 to TRBJ2-3; 10 bases are shared with TRBD2. Germline loops: CDR1 SGHTA, CDR2 FQGNSA. The CDR3 has 14 amino acids. V was clipped by 5 bases and J by 5 bases; unmatched bases: 4. This CDR3 is CASSTAGGEDTQYF. The CDR3 bases are TGTGCCAGCAGCACAGCGGGGGGGGAAGATACGCAGTATTTT.

This CDR3 is CASSWPGQLTGELFF. CDR3 sequence (DNA): TGTGCCAGCAGCTGGCCGGGACAGTTAACCGGGGAGCTGTTTTTT. The chain recombines TRBV11-2 with TRBJ2-2; 7 positions match TRBD1. The CDR3 length is 15 residues. V lost 4 bases and J lost 5; bases outside the gene matches: 7. Germline V gene sequence: CDR1 SGHAT, CDR2 FQNNGV.

The J gene is TRBJ1-4, the V gene TRBV18; D possibly corresponds to TRBD1 (6 bases). Trimming removed 5 bases at V and 6 bases at J, with 13 bases between. The length of the CDR3 is 14 residues. Germline V lookup: CDR1 KGHSH, CDR2 LQKENI. CDR3 amino acids: CASSTQGRDEKLFF. The CDR3 DNA is TGTGCCAGCTCAACTCAGGGGCGTGATGAAAAACTGTTTTTT.

This clone was found a few times. This chain joins TRBV18 and TRBJ1-5; D uncertain. Germline CDR1 and CDR2: KGHSH and LQKENI. The CDR3 covers 16 residues. Trimming left V 0 bases short and J 0 bases short, with 9 bases between. The CDR3, as DNA: TGTGCCAGCTCACCACCGGCGGTTTATAGCAATCAGCCCCAGCATTTT. It is translated as CASSPPAVYSNQPQHF.

The chain uses TRBV23-1 and TRBJ1-6, with TRBD1 as a possible D gene (6 bases). TRBV23-1 belongs to the ORF category, with a function that is uncertain. This CDR3 has 16 residues. The V end was cut by 2 bases, the J end by 5 bases, with 13 bases between. CDR3 protein: CASSQPRDTDNSPLHF. Written as DNA, the CDR3 is TGCGCCAGCAGTCAACCCCGGGACACCGATAATTCACCCCTCCACTTT.

On this clone itself: The junction does not match germline at one end; this may be a read error. The chain couples TRBV2 to TRBJ2-3; 9 bases line up with TRBD2. CDR1 and CDR2 from the germline V gene are SNHLY and FYNNEI. This CDR3 contains 14 residues. The CDR3 nucleotides are TGTGCCAGCAGAAAGGGGACTAGCAGAGATACGCAGTATTTT. It encodes CASRKGTSRDTQYF.

This clone appeared a few times. In the same sample, other DNA sequences code for this CDR3. V gene TRBV18 combines with J gene TRBJ2-1; D may be TRBD1 (6 bases). This CDR3 has 15 residues. V was cut by 2 bases and J by 5 bases, with 13 bases left in between. The germline V gene has CDR1 KGHSH and CDR2 LQKENI. The CDR3 DNA reads TGTGCCAGCTCACCAGGGCAGGGGAGTAACAATGAGCAGTTCTTC. Translation: CASSPGQGSNNEQFF.

The gene calls are TRBV5-4 and TRBJ2-7, with 11 bases fitting TRBD2. The V gene's germline CDR1 is SGHNT and CDR2 YYREEE (reference sequence). The trim removed 3 bases at V and 2 bases at J, leaving 4 bases unmatched. The CDR3 contains 15 residues. CDR3 sequence reads: CASSSGLADPYEQYF. CDR3 nucleotide sequence: TGTGCCAGCAGCTCGGGACTAGCGGATCCCTACGAGCAGTACTTC.

The chain uses TRBV28 and TRBJ2-2; D is undetermined. The CDR3 extends over 11 amino acids. Trimming removed 8 bases from V and 4 bases from J, with 5 bases in between. Germline values: CDR1 MDHEN, CDR2 SYDVKM. This CDR3 is CASSRTGELFF. The CDR3 coding sequence is TGTGCCAGCTCCCGCACCGGGGAGCTGTTTTTT. The full variable domain, with the rest looked up from reference TRBV28 and TRBJ2-2, is DVKVTQSSRYLVKRTGEKVFLECVQDMDHENMFWYRQDPGLGLRLIYFSYDVKMKEKGDIPEGYSVSREKKERFSLILESASTNQTSMYLCASSRTGELFFGEGSRLTVL.

The sample holds a few counts of this clone. This rearrangement joins TRBV6-5 to TRBJ2-3, with D maybe TRBD1 (6 bases). Trimming removed 5 bases at V and 2 bases at J, with 11 bases between. This CDR3 is built from 14 residues. CDR1 MNHEY and CDR2 SVGAGI come from the germline V gene. CDR3 coding DNA: TGTGCCAGCAGTCGGACAGCCTACACAGATACGCAGTATTTT. Its translation is CASSRTAYTDTQYF.

V is TRBV5-1 and J is TRBJ2-5, with 8 bases matching TRBD2. V was pared by 5 bases and J by 5 bases, with 8 bases of the junction left unmatched. The V gene's germline CDR1 is SGHRS and CDR2 YFSETQ. The CDR3 is 14 residues long. CDR3 protein: CASRPGGARETQYF. Here the CDR3 DNA reads TGCGCCAGCAGGCCCGGGGGGGCCAGGGAGACCCAGTACTTC.

V gene TRBV30 combines with J gene TRBJ1-4; D perhaps matches TRBD1 (6 bases). Per germline, CDR1 GTSNPN and CDR2 SVGIG (reference sequence). The length of the CDR3 is 14 residues. V lost 2 bases, J lost 7 bases, and 14 bases lay in between. The CDR3 DNA reads as TGTGCCTGGAGTACCTTGGGGGCTGGTGAAAAACTGTTTTTT. Encoded protein: CAWSTLGAGEKLFF.

The CDR3 DNA is TGCGCCAGCAGCCGATTAACAGATGAGCAGTACTTC. The encoded protein is CASSRLTDEQYF. V usage is TRBV5-1 and J usage is TRBJ2-7; unclear D gene. From germline, CDR1 is SGHRS and CDR2 YFSETQ. V shed 4 bases and J shed 7 bases, with 12 bases lying between them. This CDR3 is built from 12 residues.

The chain carries TRBV28 and TRBJ2-1; possibly TRBD2 for D (6 bases). The CDR3 is made up of 14 amino acids. V was clipped by 7 bases and J by 8 bases, with 18 bases between them. Germline V lookup: CDR1 MDHEN, CDR2 SYDVKM. Here the CDR3 DNA reads TGTGCCAGCATTAGCGAGGGGCGGGGCCATGAGCAGTTCTTC. It yields the protein CASISEGRGHEQFF.

There are a few counts of this clone. The rearrangement links TRBV11-2 to TRBJ1-3; weak D call: TRBD1 (5 bases). V gave up 7 bases and J gave up 4 bases, with 14 bases separating them. CDR3 length: 14 amino acids. Germline values: CDR1 SGHAT, CDR2 FQNNGV. The CDR3 bases are TGTGCCAGCACCATAGGGGTCGGCGGAAACACCATATATTTT. It translates to CASTIGVGGNTIYF.

The chain combines TRBV6-5 with TRBJ1-2; D ambiguous. V gave up 6 bases and J gave up 8 bases, with 13 bases separating them. CDR1 MNHEY and CDR2 SVGAGI come from the germline V gene. The CDR3 loop spans 12 amino acids. CDR3 amino acids: CASRDSNGGYTF. The CDR3 region has the DNA TGTGCCAGCAGGGACTCCAATGGCGGCTACACCTTC.

This clone was counted between two and nine times. The rearrangement uses TRBV5-4 and TRBJ2-3; 8 bases fit TRBD1. The CDR3 totals 15 residues. Germline V gene sequence: CDR1 SGHNT, CDR2 YYREEE (reference sequence). The V and J ends lost 1 base and 8 bases, in that order; junction bases with no gene match: 9. The DNA of the CDR3 is TGTGCCAGCAGCTTGCAAGGACAGGGCGGAGGTACGCAGTATTTT. Translation gives CASSLQGQGGGTQYF.

This clone was observed a handful of times. This chain uses TRBV11-2 with TRBJ2-7, with D tentatively TRBD1 (5 bases). In germline, CDR1 is SGHAT, CDR2 FQNNGV. V lost 1 base, J lost 3 bases, and 13 bases lay in between. CDR3 length: 15 amino acids. The CDR3 bases are TGTGCCAGCAGCTTAGCAACAGGCGGCTTCTACGAGCAGTACTTC. It yields the protein CASSLATGGFYEQYF.